The 2 T cell receptor beta chains listed next were all sequenced from one sample in a study of blood T cells in healthy people across ages. PCR was performed a second time for about 7 to 11 cycles using a sample-barcoded 5' primer and a J-beta primer mix. TCRdb analysed the 5' RACE reads with MiXCR anew, one entry per CDR3 protein. The sample holds 1.5 million to 2 million distinct CDR3 sequences, 49% seen once. Material: blood. These receptors were collected from a woman aged 40 to 55 in good health.

The chain employs TRBV9 and TRBJ1-5; 7 bases fit TRBD1. Germline V gives CDR1 SGDLS, CDR2 YYNGEE. V shed 4 bases, J shed 2 bases, and the junction held 6 bases outside the gene matches. CDR3 length equals 15 residues. Written as DNA, the CDR3 is TGTGCCAGCAGCCCGACAGGGCGGCGCAATCAGCCCCAGCATTTT. Protein product: CASSPTGRRNQPQHF.

This sequence joins TRBV20-1 and TRBJ1-5; D is unresolved. This CDR3 is 13 amino acids long. Germline CDR1 and CDR2: DFQATT and SNEGSKA (reference sequence). V lost 5 bases and J 0 bases, leaving 8 bases between the germline ends. The CDR3 DNA reads as TGCAGTGCTCAATGGGATAGCAATCAGCCCCAGCATTTT. It yields the protein CSAQWDSNQPQHF.